This T cell receptor beta chain derives from a study of blood T cell repertoires in COVID-19 (dated by TCRdb to the early 2020s). Regarding the study in general: Samples covering the acute and convalescent phases of COVID-19 were provided by collaborators in the United States, Italy and Spain. The prospective study material was composed of cDNA or gDNA derived from T cells, B-cell-depleted T cells, or PBMCs. Deeply sampled blood TCRbeta repertoires from subjects exposed to, actively infected with, or recovered from COVID-19 were included in the dataset. The repertoires were made available in a free public database intended to serve as a resource for research on the immune response to SARS-CoV-2. Samples came from the ongoing ImmuneRACE study (first 160 participants) plus 1,254 subjects from 6 global collaborators. Nearly every sample came with metadata listing a de-identified subject ID, COVID-19 status, age in years and sex. Where available, HLA class I and class II types were taken from metadata supplied by the sample provider and were not determined by assay-based typing. General findings and caveats noted by the study authors: The amount of clinical and demographic metadata varied by source and participant and was provided uncurated.

TCRbeta CDR3 regions were amplified from genomic DNA by means of the immunoSEQ Assay, a bias-controlled multiplex PCR. As for the authors' bioinformatics: The number of nucleated cells in each sample was estimated from the amplification of reference gene primers within the assay. To quantify the absolute abundance of each unique TCRbeta CDR3 rearrangement, sequence reads were collapsed and filtered. For each sample, productive Simpson clonality was calculated as the square root of Simpson's diversity index across productive rearrangements. TCRdb took over this immuneACCESS table, retaining in-frame rearrangements with V and J assigned. Such tables are incomplete; in checked studies, under half of the missing clones stem from an unresolved V gene, and the remainder is unexplained. V, J and clone size reflect that table, while D and trimming were determined from the DNA. The sample table contains some 400,000 clones; only one count was recorded for around 87% of them. The ten largest clones add up to 2% to 2.5% of the sample.

On this clone itself: The antigen it binds to is not known. No much larger clone is present one base from it, and per-base qualities are unavailable.

At one collaborating source in Seattle, patients were enrolled during active infection and were followed longitudinally through the course of disease. Collaborating institutions collected whole blood in K2EDTA tubes following their own protocols. For TCRbeta analysis, collaborator samples were shipped as frozen whole blood, as isolated PBMCs, or as DNA extracted from either sample type. For CDR1 and CDR2, the germline V gene (reference sequence) lists SGHKS and YYEKEE. Cut back by 5 bases and 6 bases, the V and J ends lie 18 bases apart. From cysteine to phenylalanine, the CDR3 is 16 amino acids long. This entry keeps only the CDR3 DNA: 48 bases, framed from base 1.

The sequence was obtained from a woman aged 55-69 years with COVID-19, enrolled during active disease. This chain is built from TRBV5-5 and TRBJ1-6, with no reliable assignment of the D segment. Sequenced sample: peripheral blood. DNA sequence: TGTGCCAGCAGTACGACGACGGGGAATGGTAATTCACCCCTCCACTTT. It translates as CASSTTTGNGNSPLHF.